One and the same sample provided the 12 T cell receptor beta chains below, sequenced in a study of OX40 agonist ivuxolimab in advanced cancers. The assay was immunoSEQ multiplex PCR, and TCRdb's table has in-frame clones only and misses some. Of about 84,000 clones in the sample, nearly 90% were seen once. The sample here was CD4+ or CD8+ T cells sorted from blood, taken in a trial of the OX40 agonist ivuxolimab. Source of these receptors: an adult with an advanced solid tumor such as melanoma, head and neck, liver or kidney cancer.

J is TRBJ2-1 and V is TRBV2, with D perhaps TRBD1 (6 bases). CDR3 length equals 14 residues. CDR1 and CDR2 (germline): SNHLY, FYNNEI. With 7 bases removed from V and 7 bases from J, the gap between germline ends came to 17 bases. CDR3 in DNA: TGTGCCAGCATGGTGGGCAGGGGTATGAATGAGCAGTTCTTC. Its protein product is CASMVGRGMNEQFF.

CDR3 region: CASSQSSGTSTTQYF. The CDR3, as DNA: TGTGCCAGCAGTCAATCCTCCGGGACATCAACGACCCAGTACTTC. The chain is built from TRBV27 and TRBJ2-5; maybe TRBD1 (6 bases). The V gene's germline CDR1 is MNHEY and CDR2 SMNVEV (reference sequence). Trimming took off 5 bases at V and 7 bases at J, with 20 bases between the two ends. CDR3 size: 15 residues.

The chain joins TRBV7-2 to TRBJ1-4; D gene ambiguous. CDR3 size: 13 residues. Trimming removed 6 bases from V and 0 bases from J, with 5 bases in between. CDR1 SGHTA and CDR2 FQGNSA come from the germline V gene. DNA for the CDR3: TGTGCCAGCAGGGTCACAACTAATGAAAAACTGTTTTTT. Amino acid sequence: CASRVTTNEKLFF. The variable domain in full, with the rest retrieved from reference TRBV7-2 and TRBJ1-4, is GAGVSQSPSNKVTEKGKDVELRCDPISGHTALYWYRQSLGQGLEFLIYFQGNSAPDKSGLPSDRFSAERTGGSVSTLTIQRTQQEDSAVYLCASRVTTNEKLFFGSGTQLSVL.

The chain uses TRBV9 and TRBJ2-2, with 9 bases aligning to TRBD2. V lost 0 bases and J lost 5; bases outside the gene matches: 5. Germline V lookup: CDR1 SGDLS, CDR2 YYNGEE. This CDR3 has 16 amino acids. For the CDR3, the DNA is TGTGCCAGCAGCGTAGGGAGCGGGGGGCCAACCGGGGAGCTGTTTTTT. It yields the protein CASSVGSGGPTGELFF.

This clone was seen a handful of times. This chain joins TRBV7-3 and TRBJ2-7; TRBD2 might be the D (6 bases). The V end lost 5 bases, the J end lost 3 bases, and 14 bases lay between the germline ends. This CDR3 comprises 14 residues. Germline-derived CDR1 and CDR2 are SGHTA and FQGTGA. The CDR3 loop is CASSSRDGSYEQYV. The CDR3 coding sequence is TGTGCCAGCAGCAGTCGGGACGGGAGCTACGAGCAGTACGTC.

The chain has TRBV11-3 and TRBJ2-1, with D tentatively TRBD2 (7 bases). The CDR3 runs to 12 residues. V dropped 5 bases and J dropped 13 bases, with 15 bases sitting between them. Per germline, CDR1 SGHNT and CDR2 YENEEA. The CDR3 loop is CASSPRRGRQFF. The CDR3 nucleotides read TGTGCCAGCAGCCCGAGGCGGGGGCGACAGTTCTTC.

The J gene is TRBJ1-3, the V gene TRBV7-9; D gene uncertain. Germline CDR1 and CDR2: SEHNR and FQNEAQ (reference sequence). Trimming shortened V by 1 base and J by 5 bases, and 12 bases separated the two germline ends. CDR3 length: 15 amino acids. The CDR3: CASSLGGRQRNTIYF. The DNA for the CDR3 is TGTGCCAGCAGCTTAGGCGGCAGGCAAAGAAACACCATATATTTT.

In this sample, this clone turned up a few times. This chain joins TRBV30 and TRBJ1-1; possible D gene TRBD1, 5 bases. V lost 1 base and J 3 bases, leaving 18 bases between the germline ends. This CDR3 is built from 16 residues. Germline values: CDR1 GTSNPN, CDR2 SVGIG (reference sequence). The CDR3 coding sequence is TGTGCCTGGAGTGCTAGTTGGGGGGACTTTGACACTGAAGCTTTCTTT. Protein: CAWSASWGDFDTEAFF.

This chain uses TRBV16 with TRBJ2-5, with D possibly matching TRBD2 (5 bases). Germline lookup yields CDR1 KGHSY and CDR2 FQNENV. V lost 4 bases, J lost 4 bases, and 13 bases lay in between. This CDR3 has 14 amino acids. CDR3 DNA: TGTGCCAGCAGCCCGCTAGCTCGCGGAGAGACCCAGTACTTC. Residues: CASSPLARGETQYF. Full variable domain (remainder filled in from reference TRBV16 and TRBJ2-5): GEEVAQTPKHLVRGEGQKAKLYCAPIKGHSYVFWYQQVLKNEFKFLISFQNENVFDETGMPKERFSAKCLPNSPCSLEIQATKLEDSAVYFCASSPLARGETQYFGPGTRLLVL.

The J gene is TRBJ2-1, the V gene TRBV7-8; TRBD2 might be the D (6 bases). The V end lost 0 bases, the J end lost 9 bases, and 12 bases lay between the germline ends. The germline V gene has CDR1 SGHVS and CDR2 FQNEAQ. The CDR3 is 14 amino acids. This chain's CDR3 is CASSLAGSRGEQFF. The CDR3 nucleotides are TGTGCCAGCAGCTTAGCCGGGAGTAGAGGTGAGCAGTTCTTC.

The genes are TRBV5-6 and TRBJ2-7; weak D call: TRBD2 (6 bases). In germline, CDR1 is SGHDT, CDR2 YYEEEE. The CDR3 totals 14 residues. The V and J ends lost 4 bases and 3 bases respectively, with 14 bases between them. Written as DNA, the CDR3 is TGTGCCAGCAGCACCTGGTTGGGGGGCTACGAGCAGTACGTC. It codes for CASSTWLGGYEQYV.

The chain combines TRBV7-2 with TRBJ1-4, with D perhaps TRBD1 (5 bases). Germline CDR1 is SGHTA and CDR2 is FQGNSA. The CDR3 runs to 15 residues. V lost 6 bases, J lost 3 bases, and 14 bases lay in between. The CDR3 spells CASSSRQKSNEKLFF. The CDR3 region has the DNA TGTGCCAGCAGTAGTAGACAGAAGTCTAATGAAAAACTGTTTTTT.